This entry describes one T cell receptor beta chain. TCRdb processed the 5' RACE reads anew with MiXCR; each CDR3 protein has one entry. The sample has 600,000 to 800,000 distinct CDR3 sequences, about 20% seen once. Trimming stripped 6 bases from V and 4 bases from J, with 6 bases between. The CDR3 totals 10 residues. Germline values: CDR1 DFQATT, CDR2 SNEGSKA (reference sequence). These data come from a study of identical twins. The sample also formed part of further work on T cells expressing NK-cell markers. According to that study: These same clonotypes (in several donors) also led the CD3+CD56-NKG2C+ fraction.

Specimen: PBMCs. The genes are TRBV20-1 and TRBJ2-5; D remains ambiguous. The clonotype was recovered from a woman under 30 in good health. CDR3 residues: CSAWGETQYF. DNA of the CDR3: TGCAGTGCGTGGGGAGAGACCCAGTACTTC.